This T cell receptor (beta chain) was observed in a study of T cell repertoires in cytomegalovirus infection. The overall study: CMV infection and matching HLA type were both indicated by public TCR beta signatures. Findings and caveats of the study: The response measured ex vivo was dominated by TCR beta clonotypes (HLA-C-restricted and CMV-specific).

TCRdb reprocessed the reads via MiXCR and lists one record per CDR3 protein. Here the sample spans about 460,000 distinct CDR3 sequences, 11% being singletons. This clonotype was observed a few times. What it recognizes is unknown. Germline V CDR1 and CDR2: MNHNS, SASEGT. V dropped 3 bases and J dropped 0; count of bases not matched to a gene: 3. The CDR3 contains 15 residues. The receptor was derived from a human donor in good health (CMV status not recorded). Some clones in this sample may be carry-over from other donors' samples. The chain couples TRBV6-1 to TRBJ2-3; 7 nucleotides align to TRBD2. The source material was PBMCs. The CDR3 coding sequence is TGTGCCAGCAGTGAGGGGGGGGTTAGCACAGATACGCAGTATTTT. Amino acid sequence: CASSEGGVSTDTQYF.